Listed here are 25 T cell receptor beta chains from one sample, sequenced in a study of T cells in women clearing cervical HPV infection. Sequencing used immunoSEQ multiplex PCR; TCRdb keeps in-frame clones, though not all of them. The data include 20,000 to 25,000 clones; the top ten clones carry over 7.5%. Sample: blood buffy coat. The receptors originated from a woman between 18 and 70 years old with a cervical HPV16 infection that either progressed to CIN3+ or cleared (not recorded which).

Notes on this clone: The read ends 3 residues before the CDR3 terminus; that terminus is restored from the germline J gene. This sequence joins TRBV19 and TRBJ1-2; TRBD1 aligns across 7 bases. Germline V gene lookup returns CDR1 LNHDA and CDR2 SQIVND (reference sequence). The CDR3 sequence is 14 residues long. The CDR3 sequence: CASGGGGRHNDYTF. The sequenced CDR3 bases are TGTGCCAGCGGAGGGGGCGGACGACACAATGAC.

Notes on this clone: The read ends 3 residues shy of where the CDR3 ends; the end is completed using the germline J gene. V usage is TRBV7-9 and J usage is TRBJ2-7; 7 positions match TRBD1. V was clipped by 5 bases and J by 1 base; unmatched bases: 8. Germline lookup yields CDR1 SEHNR and CDR2 FQNEAQ (reference sequence). This CDR3 has 15 amino acids. The chain's CDR3 is CASSPQQGSSYEQYF. The DNA read from the CDR3 is TGTGCCAGCAGCCCTCAACAGGGGTCTTCCTACGAG. The full variable domain, with the rest looked up from reference TRBV7-9 and TRBJ2-7, is DTGVSQNPRHKITKRGQNVTFRCDPISEHNRLYWYRQTLGQGPEFLTYFQNEAQLEKSRLLSDRFSAERPKGSFSTLEIQRTEQGDSAMYLCASSPQQGSSYEQYFGPGTRLTVT.

On this clone itself: The missing CDR3 end, 3 residues past where the read stops, is filled in from the germline J gene. This chain joins TRBV5-1 and TRBJ2-7; unclear D gene. Germline CDR1 SGHRS, CDR2 YFSETQ. This CDR3 region has 15 residues. V lost 4 bases and J lost 5, with 19 bases in between. CDR3 bases read: TGCGCCAGCAGCCCCTTGGCAGATTCACCCCACGAG. Amino acids: CASSPLADSPHE. The full CDR3 protein is CASSPLADSPHEQYF.

For this clone: Read coverage stops 3 residues before the CDR3 terminus; the germline J gene supplies the remainder. The V gene is TRBV14, the J gene TRBJ1-1; the D is unclear. This CDR3 contains 14 residues. The germline CDR1 and CDR2 sequences are SGHDN and FVKESK. CDR3 amino acids: CASSRSLSTGEAFF. The covered CDR3 bases are TGTGCCAGCAGCCGGTCATTATCGACGGGGGAA.

As concerns this clone: The read falls 3 residues short of the CDR3 end, and the missing part is taken from the germline J gene. The chain employs TRBV9 and TRBJ2-3; perhaps D is TRBD1 or TRBD2 (5 bases each). This CDR3 is built from 14 residues. Germline CDR1 is SGDLS and CDR2 is YYNGEE. With 4 bases removed from V and 5 bases from J, the gap between germline ends came to 14 bases. The CDR3 DNA, read in part, is TGTGCCAGCAGCCCAGAGGGGCAGCGAGATACG. It yields the protein CASSPEGQRDT. The full-length CDR3 reads as CASSPEGQRDTQYF.

In regard to this clone: The read gets to within 3 residues of the CDR3 end, and the germline J gene fills in the rest. The chain links TRBV30 to TRBJ1-3; no clear D. CDR3 size: 15 residues. Germline V gene lookup returns CDR1 GTSNPN and CDR2 SVGIG (reference sequence). The V and J ends lost 3 bases and 1 base respectively, with 13 bases between them. Partial CDR3 DNA: TGTGCCTGGAGGGTACGTTCGGTGTCTGGAAACACC. This encodes CAWRVRSVSGNT. The complete CDR3 protein is CAWRVRSVSGNTIYF.

Of note for this clone: The sequence runs out 3 residues before the end of the CDR3; the remainder is reconstructed from the germline J gene. V and J are TRBV10-1 and TRBJ1-1, with D tentatively TRBD1 (5 bases). The V gene lost 0 bases and the J gene lost 1 base, with 9 bases spanning the gap. This CDR3 contains 15 residues. Germline assignment: CDR1 WNHNN and CDR2 SYGVQD (reference sequence). The CDR3 here is CASSESTVGNTEAFF. Incomplete CDR3 DNA: TGCGCCAGCAGTGAGTCGACAGTTGGGAACACTGAA.

With respect to this clone: Read data end 3 residues before the CDR3 end; the end is taken from the germline J gene. The chain joins TRBV2 to TRBJ2-7, with a tentative D call TRBD2 (5 bases). The V gene lost 2 bases and the J gene lost 1 base, with 12 bases spanning the gap. From germline, CDR1 is SNHLY and CDR2 FYNNEI. CDR3 length: 15 residues. The covered CDR3 bases are TGTGCCAGCAGTGAACCTAGCTTCACGTCCTACGAG. This sequence encodes CASSEPSFTSYE. The entire CDR3 protein reads CASSEPSFTSYEQYF.

As regards this clone: The CDR3 goes on 3 residues after the read ends, and that part is filled in from the germline J gene. The chain employs TRBV18 and TRBJ2-1, with 7 nucleotides matching TRBD1. Germline lookup yields CDR1 KGHSH and CDR2 LQKENI. CDR3 size: 14 residues. Losses at the gene ends were 4 bases for V and 5 bases for J; bases not matched to a gene: 5. The CDR3 DNA, read in part, is TGTGCCAGCTCACTAAGACAGGGTCACAATGAG. It encodes CASSLRQGHNE. In full, the CDR3 reads CASSLRQGHNEQFF.

About this clone itself: The DNA ends 3 residues before the CDR3 does, and the rest of the CDR3 is filled in from the germline J gene. The V and J genes are TRBV7-2 and TRBJ2-3; D gene uncertain. Looked up from germline, CDR1 is SGHTA and CDR2 is FQGNSA. The length of the CDR3 is 12 residues. The CDR3 region is CASSTGLETQYF. Incomplete CDR3 DNA: TGTGCCAGCAGTACGGGTCTCGAAACG.

About this clone: The read gets to within 3 residues of the CDR3 end, and the germline J gene fills in the rest. The chain uses TRBV29-1 and TRBJ1-2, with D uncertain. The germline CDR1 and CDR2 sequences are SQVTM and ANQGSEA. V lost 4 bases to trimming and J lost 7 bases, with 10 bases between them. There are 11 residues in the CDR3. The covered CDR3 bases are TGCAGCGTTGCGGGGAATGGTGGC. Translated: CSVAGNGG. In full, the CDR3 reads CSVAGNGGYTF.

CDR3 amino acids: CAWSGRSAYEQYF. The DNA read from the CDR3 is TGTGCCTGGAGTGGGCGGAGTGCCTACGAG. The genes are TRBV30 and TRBJ2-7, with D unresolved. The read terminates 3 residues before the CDR3 end, so the remaining end is supplied by the germline J gene. The germline V gene encodes CDR1 GTSNPN and CDR2 SVGIG (reference sequence). This CDR3 region has 13 residues. V gave up 1 base and J gave up 2 bases, with 9 bases separating them.

In the case of this clone: The read gets to within 3 residues of the CDR3 end, and the germline J gene fills in the rest. This chain uses TRBV19 with TRBJ1-1; TRBD1 is a possible D gene (6 bases). Germline V lookup: CDR1 LNHDA, CDR2 SQIVND (reference sequence). Trimming removed 3 bases at V and 3 bases at J, with 11 bases between. This CDR3 has 14 residues. This chain's CDR3 is CASSMAGEDTEAFF. Partial CDR3 DNA: TGTGCCAGTAGTATGGCAGGGGAGGACACTGAA.

Comment on this clone: The missing CDR3 end, 3 residues past where the read stops, is filled in from the germline J gene. V gene TRBV2 combines with J gene TRBJ1-6, with D perhaps matching TRBD1 (5 bases). The V gene lost 7 bases and the J gene lost 0 bases, with 19 bases spanning the gap. Per the germline V gene, CDR1 is SNHLY and CDR2 is FYNNEI. The CDR3 covers 18 residues. The covered CDR3 bases are TGTGCCAGCAACCCTGGGGGGTCGCCCGGCTCCTATAATTCACCC. Translation gives CASNPGGSPGSYNSP. In full, the CDR3 is CASNPGGSPGSYNSPLHF.

Note on this clone: The read ends 3 residues shy of where the CDR3 ends; the end is completed using the germline J gene. This chain links TRBV5-1 with TRBJ1-1, with D maybe TRBD1 (5 bases). Trimming stripped 0 bases from V and 1 base from J, with 7 bases between. The CDR3 loop spans 14 amino acids. Germline V gene lookup returns CDR1 SGHRS and CDR2 YFSETQ. CDR3 DNA (partial): TGCGCCAGCAGCTTGGGAGGACAGAACACTGAA. As protein: CASSLGGQNTE. The whole CDR3 protein reads CASSLGGQNTEAFF. The variable domain in full, with the rest retrieved from reference TRBV5-1 and TRBJ1-1, is KAGVTQTPRYLIKTRGQQVTLSCSPISGHRSVSWYQQTPGQGLQFLFEYFSETQRNKGNFPGRFSGRQFSNSRSEMNVSTLELGDSALYLCASSLGGQNTEAFFGQGTRLTVV.

The CDR3 reads CASSDLAQPQHF. The CDR3 bases that were read are TGTGCCAGCAGTGATTTAGCCCAGCCC. The chain links TRBV6-1 to TRBJ1-5; D gene ambiguous. The read ends 3 residues early relative to the CDR3; the germline J gene fills the gap. The CDR3 contains 12 residues. CDR1 MNHNS and CDR2 SASEGT come from the germline V gene. V gave up 3 bases and J gave up 7 bases, with 7 bases separating them.

A note on this clone: The missing CDR3 end, 3 residues past where the read stops, is filled in from the germline J gene. J is TRBJ1-5 and V is TRBV6-2 or TRBV6-3; D is perhaps TRBD1 (5 bases). CDR1 MNHEY and CDR2 SVGEGT come from the germline V gene. The ends were cut back, 2 bases at V and 2 bases at J, with 10 bases in the middle. The length of the CDR3 is 15 residues. The CDR3 sequence is CASSYPGVGNQPQHF. CDR3 DNA, as far as it was read: TGTGCCAGCAGTTACCCGGGGGTAGGCAATCAGCCC.

Details on this clone: The sequence runs out 3 residues before the end of the CDR3; the remainder is reconstructed from the germline J gene. The chain employs TRBV29-1 and TRBJ2-7; D is ambiguous. The CDR3 has 13 residues. The germline V and J ends were trimmed by 4 bases and 6 bases, with 16 bases remaining between them. Germline V gene data show CDR1 as SQVTM and CDR2 as ANQGSEA. The sequenced CDR3 bases are TGCAGCGTTGGCAGGCAATCGTCAGGCGAG. Its translation: CSVGRQSSGE. The whole CDR3 sequence is CSVGRQSSGEQYF.

Concerning this clone itself: The read ends 3 residues before the CDR3 terminus; that terminus is restored from the germline J gene. The V call is TRBV6-2 or TRBV6-3, the J call TRBJ1-6, with D possibly being TRBD1 (6 bases). The germline V and J ends were trimmed by 5 bases and 6 bases, with 14 bases remaining between them. The CDR3 totals 15 residues. CDR1 is MNHEY, CDR2 SVGEGT, per germline. The DNA read from the CDR3 is TGTGCCAGCAGTAACGGGACACCGATTAATTCACCC. It translates to CASSNGTPINSP. The full CDR3 sequence reads CASSNGTPINSPLHF.

Notes on this clone: The CDR3 goes on 3 residues after the read ends, and that part is filled in from the germline J gene. This rearrangement joins TRBV6-1 to TRBJ2-1, with D tentatively TRBD1 (6 bases). Trimming cost V 4 bases and J 7 bases, with 11 bases left between them. This CDR3 spans 13 amino acids. Germline values: CDR1 MNHNS, CDR2 SASEGT. This chain's CDR3 is CASSVHRENEQFF. Incomplete CDR3 DNA: TGTGCCAGCAGTGTACACAGGGAAAATGAG.

With regard to this clone: At one end the junction does not follow the germline gene, possibly because of a read error. The read comes to an end 3 residues before the CDR3 does, leaving the germline J gene to fill in the end. Additional DNA sequences in this sample encode the identical CDR3. This rearrangement joins TRBV6-4 to TRBJ2-3; D is undetermined. The CDR3 totals 13 residues. CDR1 and CDR2 (germline): MRHNA, SNTAGT. The sequenced part of the CDR3 DNA is TGTGCTAGCAGTGAACGGTTTCCAGATACG. Translating gives CASSERFPDT. The full CDR3 reads CASSERFPDTQYF.

To note about this clone: The read gets to within 3 residues of the CDR3 end, and the germline J gene fills in the rest. This sequence joins TRBV19 and TRBJ2-1; unclear D gene. The CDR3 length is 14 residues. Germline V gives CDR1 LNHDA, CDR2 SQIVND (reference sequence). V lost 7 bases and J 0 bases, leaving 10 bases between the germline ends. The covered CDR3 bases are TGTGCCAGTAAACGCGAGAGCTCCTACAATGAG. Residues: CASKRESSYNE. The whole CDR3 sequence reads CASKRESSYNEQFF.

Comment on this clone: The CDR3 end lies 3 residues beyond the end of the read and is filled in from the germline J gene. This sequence joins TRBV4-2 and TRBJ1-2, with 7 bases fitting TRBD1. The junction had 6 bases not matched to a gene; V was cut back by 0 bases and J by 5 bases. This CDR3 comprises 15 residues. Germline V gene lookup returns CDR1 LGHNA and CDR2 YNFKEQ. CDR3 in amino acids: CASSQDGQEKYGYTF. The CDR3 DNA, read in part, is TGTGCCAGCAGCCAAGATGGACAGGAGAAATATGGC.

Details on this clone: The sequenced fragment ends 3 residues before the CDR3 boundary, so the rest is inferred from the germline J gene. The chain uses TRBV6-2 or TRBV6-3 and TRBJ2-1; D possibly corresponds to TRBD2 (5 bases). Per germline, CDR1 MNHEY and CDR2 SVGEGT. The V end lost 4 bases, the J end lost 6 bases, and 10 bases lay between the germline ends. This CDR3 spans 13 amino acids. Partial CDR3 DNA: TGTGCCAGCAGTTCCGCGAGCGGCAATGAG. Protein: CASSSASGNE. The complete CDR3 protein is CASSSASGNEQFF.

A note on this clone: The read gets to within 3 residues of the CDR3 end, and the germline J gene fills in the rest. The gene calls are TRBV6-2 or TRBV6-3 and TRBJ2-3, with TRBD2 matching over 9 bases. This CDR3 spans 14 amino acids. CDR1 MNHEY and CDR2 SVGEGT come from the germline V gene. Trimming took 6 bases from V and 6 from J; bases not matched to a gene: 7. CDR3 DNA (partial): TGTGCCAGCAGGTTGGCGGGGGGGTCGGATACG. Amino acids: CASRLAGGSDT. The CDR3 in full is CASRLAGGSDTQYF.